The T cell receptor beta chain under discussion was sequenced for a study of CD8 T cells in ankylosing spondylitis. The ends were cut back, 2 bases at V and 0 bases at J, with 14 bases in the middle. The CDR3 has 16 residues. From germline, CDR1 is SGHKS and CDR2 YYEKEE (reference sequence). This clonotype occurred a few times. TCRdb recomputed calls from the 5' RACE reads with MiXCR, one row per CDR3 protein. The sample holds approximately 200,000 distinct CDR3 sequences, around 13% seen once. This TCR came from a female donor with ankylosing spondylitis or in good health (not recorded which). The V gene is TRBV5-5, the J gene TRBJ1-1; D might be TRBD1 (6 bases). The sample was blood, either unsorted or a sorted T cell fraction (not recorded which). The CDR3 region is CASSLPTQGLNTEAFF. The CDR3 bases are TGTGCCAGCAGCTTACCAACACAGGGTTTGAACACTGAAGCTTTCTTT.